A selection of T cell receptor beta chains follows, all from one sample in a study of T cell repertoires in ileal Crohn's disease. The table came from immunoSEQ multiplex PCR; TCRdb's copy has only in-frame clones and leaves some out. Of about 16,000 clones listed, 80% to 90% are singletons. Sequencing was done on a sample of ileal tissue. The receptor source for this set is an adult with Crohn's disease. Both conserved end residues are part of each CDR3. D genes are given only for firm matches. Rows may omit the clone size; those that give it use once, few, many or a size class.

cdr3_nt: TGCAGCGTTGGAGGGCAGAATCAGCCCCAGCATTTT; cdr3_aa: CSVGGQNQPQHF; j_call: TRBJ1-5; cdr3_length: 12; v_call: TRBV29-1; d_call: -; clone_size: -
cdr3_nt: TGTGCCAGCAGCTTAGATTGGGCAGGGGGGTACGAGCAGTACTTC; cdr3_aa: CASSLDWAGGYEQYF; j_call: TRBJ2-7; cdr3_length: 15; v_call: TRBV11-2; d_call: -; clone_size: -
cdr3_nt: TGCGCCAGCAGCGGCAGGGCTAACTCAGCCTCCTACAATGAGCAGTTCTTC; cdr3_aa: CASSGRANSASYNEQFF; j_call: TRBJ2-1; cdr3_length: 17; v_call: TRBV5-1; d_call: -; clone_size: -
cdr3_nt: TGCGCCAGCAGCAGGGACACTACCGGGGAGCTGTTTTTT; cdr3_aa: CASSRDTTGELFF; j_call: TRBJ2-2; cdr3_length: 13; v_call: TRBV5-1; d_call: -; clone_size: -
cdr3_nt: TGTGCCAGCAGTCGACAGGGGCAGGGTGGGGCCAACGTCCTGACTTTC; cdr3_aa: CASSRQGQGGANVLTF; j_call: TRBJ2-6; cdr3_length: 16; v_call: TRBV9; d_call: TRBD1; clone_size: -
cdr3_nt: TGTGCCAGCAGTAGGACAGGGATCGAGCAGTACTTC; cdr3_aa: CASSRTGIEQYF; j_call: TRBJ2-7; cdr3_length: 12; v_call: TRBV2; d_call: TRBD1; clone_size: -
cdr3_nt: TGTGCCAGCAGCACCACTAGCGGGACTTACACAGATACGCAGTATTTT; cdr3_aa: CASSTTSGTYTDTQYF; j_call: TRBJ2-3; cdr3_length: 16; v_call: TRBV5-4; d_call: TRBD2; clone_size: few
cdr3_nt: TGTGCCAGCAATAGGAGACAGGGGATGGAGGAGACCCAGTACTTC; cdr3_aa: CASNRRQGMEETQYF; j_call: TRBJ2-5; cdr3_length: 15; v_call: TRBV6-6; d_call: TRBD1; clone_size: -
cdr3_nt: TGTGCCATCAGTGAGATAGAGAAAAACATTCAGTACTTC; cdr3_aa: CAISEIEKNIQYF; j_call: TRBJ2-4; cdr3_length: 13; v_call: TRBV10-3; d_call: -; clone_size: -
cdr3_nt: TGTGCCAGCAGCCGTTTACAGGGGGTCCTCACAAACTACGAGCAGTACTTC; cdr3_aa: CASSRLQGVLTNYEQYF; j_call: TRBJ2-7; cdr3_length: 17; v_call: TRBV7-2; d_call: TRBD1; clone_size: -
cdr3_nt: TGTGCCAGCAGTGAAGCGGGGGACAGGGGGAAGAACGAGCAGTACTTC; cdr3_aa: CASSEAGDRGKNEQYF; j_call: TRBJ2-7; cdr3_length: 16; v_call: TRBV2; d_call: TRBD1; clone_size: -
cdr3_nt: TGTGCCAGCTCACCACCCCCGGGGGGAGTCGGCTACAATGAGCAGTTCTTC; cdr3_aa: CASSPPPGGVGYNEQFF; j_call: TRBJ2-1; cdr3_length: 17; v_call: TRBV18; d_call: TRBD2; clone_size: -
cdr3_nt: TGTGCCAGCTCACCTTTCTGGGGGACTAGCACAGATACGCAGTATTTT; cdr3_aa: CASSPFWGTSTDTQYF; j_call: TRBJ2-3; cdr3_length: 16; v_call: TRBV18; d_call: -; clone_size: -
cdr3_nt: TGCGCCAGCAGCCAAGTATCGCGTCAGCCCCAGCATTTT; cdr3_aa: CASSQVSRQPQHF; j_call: TRBJ1-5; cdr3_length: 13; v_call: TRBV4-1; d_call: -; clone_size: -
cdr3_nt: TGTGCCAGCTCACTCGGACAGGACAACTATGGCTACACCTTC; cdr3_aa: CASSLGQDNYGYTF; j_call: TRBJ1-2; cdr3_length: 14; v_call: TRBV18; d_call: TRBD1; clone_size: -
cdr3_nt: TGTGCCAGCATCACTGACTGGCGGCTTATAAACTACGAGCAGTACTTC; cdr3_aa: CASITDWRLINYEQYF; j_call: TRBJ2-7; cdr3_length: 16; v_call: TRBV5-8; d_call: -; clone_size: -
cdr3_nt: TGTGCCAGCAGTGCTTCAGGGGTGGCAAAGACCCAGTACTTC; cdr3_aa: CASSASGVAKTQYF; j_call: TRBJ2-5; cdr3_length: 14; v_call: TRBV27; d_call: -; clone_size: -
cdr3_nt: TGTGCCAGCAGCCGGACAGGGGGTCCGCAAGAGACCCAGTACTTC; cdr3_aa: CASSRTGGPQETQYF; j_call: TRBJ2-5; cdr3_length: 15; v_call: TRBV5-4; d_call: TRBD1; clone_size: -
cdr3_nt: TGCGCCAGCAGTGAACTGGGAGAGTCCACCGGGGAGCTGTTTTTT; cdr3_aa: CASSELGESTGELFF; j_call: TRBJ2-2; cdr3_length: 15; v_call: TRBV10-1; d_call: -; clone_size: -
cdr3_nt: TGTGCCAGCAACGGACAGGGCCTCTACGAGCAGTACTTC; cdr3_aa: CASNGQGLYEQYF; j_call: TRBJ2-7; cdr3_length: 13; v_call: TRBV2; d_call: TRBD1; clone_size: -
cdr3_nt: TGTGCCAGTAGTCCGGGACTAGCGGGGATTCTGTTCTTC; cdr3_aa: CASSPGLAGILFF; j_call: TRBJ2-1; cdr3_length: 13; v_call: TRBV19; d_call: TRBD2; clone_size: -
cdr3_nt: TGCGCCAGCAGCTTGGCCGTAGGGGCGCGAGGAAACACCATATATTTT; cdr3_aa: CASSLAVGARGNTIYF; j_call: TRBJ1-3; cdr3_length: 16; v_call: TRBV5-1; d_call: -; clone_size: -
cdr3_nt: TGCGCCAGCAGCTTACAGGGTCCAATCTCTGGAAACACCATATATTTT; cdr3_aa: CASSLQGPISGNTIYF; j_call: TRBJ1-3; cdr3_length: 16; v_call: TRBV5-1; d_call: -; clone_size: few